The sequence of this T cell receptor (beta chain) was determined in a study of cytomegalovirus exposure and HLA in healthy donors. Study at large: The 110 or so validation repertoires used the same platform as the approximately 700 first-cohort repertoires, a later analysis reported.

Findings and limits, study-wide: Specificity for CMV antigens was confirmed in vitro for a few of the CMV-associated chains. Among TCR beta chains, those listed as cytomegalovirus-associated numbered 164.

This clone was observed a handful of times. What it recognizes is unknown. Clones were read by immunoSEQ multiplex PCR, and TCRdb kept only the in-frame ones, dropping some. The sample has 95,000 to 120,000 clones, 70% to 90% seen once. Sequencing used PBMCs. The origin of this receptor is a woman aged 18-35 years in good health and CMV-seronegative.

Here the CDR3 reads CASSGSGGTQNEQFF. CDR3 DNA sequence: TGTGCCAGCAGTGGGAGCGGGGGGACGCAGAATGAGCAGTTCTTC. J is TRBJ2-1 and V is TRBV25-1; the match to TRBD2 covers 9 bases. V was clipped by 4 bases and J by 7 bases; unmatched bases: 8. Germline values: CDR1 MGHDK, CDR2 SYGVNS. CDR3 size: 15 residues.